This T cell receptor (beta chain) was observed in a study of tumour-infiltrating T cells in Burkitt lymphoma. Study overall: Overall and progression-free survival were predicted by productive clonality.

Here immunoSEQ multiplex PCR was the method, and the copy in TCRdb shows in-frame clones only, minus some. The sample consists of 1,000 or so clones, 13% of them appearing once. The sample holds a few counts of this clone. CDR1 is MNHNS, CDR2 SASEGT, per germline. The CDR3 contains 13 residues. V was clipped by 8 bases and J by 8 bases; unmatched bases: 2. The sample consisted of tumor tissue. The chain employs TRBV6-1 and TRBJ2-1, with TRBD2 identical over 14 bases. The sequence derives from a human donor with diffuse large B-cell lymphoma. The CDR3 reads CASLGLAGDEQFF. The CDR3 DNA reads TGTGCCAGCTTGGGACTAGCGGGAGATGAGCAGTTCTTC.